This T cell receptor (beta chain) was captured by sequencing in a study of human T cells and chemical hapten exposure. TCRdb re-called the RACE reads with MiXCR, one entry per CDR3 protein. Of some 170,000 distinct CDR3 sequences in the sample, roughly 26% were seen once. The CDR3 has 15 residues. J was trimmed by 2 bases and V by 3 bases; bases with no gene match: 6. In germline, CDR1 is LGHDT, CDR2 YNNKEL (reference sequence). As to time point: patch test 3, about 24 weeks after DPC sensitization. Treatment reported: therapeutic diphenylcyclopropenone sensitization with weekly scalp DPC. The TCR sequence derives from a woman aged 18-35 years with alopecia areata. Some clones in this sample may be carry-over from other donors' samples. The V gene is TRBV3-1, the J gene TRBJ2-7, with 8 bases that match TRBD1. The sequenced sample was whole blood, obtained in connection with sensitization to the hapten diphenylcyclopropenone (DPC). CDR3 sequence reads: CASSQLRDRPYEQYF. The CDR3 coding sequence is TGTGCCAGCAGCCAGCTCCGGGACAGGCCCTACGAGCAGTACTTC.